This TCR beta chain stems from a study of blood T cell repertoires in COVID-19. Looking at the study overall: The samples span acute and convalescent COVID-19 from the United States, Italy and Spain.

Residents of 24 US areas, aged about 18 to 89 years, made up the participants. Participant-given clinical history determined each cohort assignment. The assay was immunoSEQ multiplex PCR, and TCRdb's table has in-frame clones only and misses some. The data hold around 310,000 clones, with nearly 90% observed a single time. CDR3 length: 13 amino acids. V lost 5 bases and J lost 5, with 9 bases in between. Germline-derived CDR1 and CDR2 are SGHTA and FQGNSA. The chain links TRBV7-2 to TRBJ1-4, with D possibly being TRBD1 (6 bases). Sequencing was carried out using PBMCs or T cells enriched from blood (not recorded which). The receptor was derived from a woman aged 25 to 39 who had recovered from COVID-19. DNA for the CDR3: TGTGCCAGCAGCCGCGACAGGAATGAAAAACTGTTTTTT. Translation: CASSRDRNEKLFF.